One T cell receptor beta chain is described in this entry. Its antigen remains undetermined. There are no base qualities to consult, and no much larger clone falls within one base. The collaborating institutions used their own protocols to collect whole blood in K2EDTA tubes. Collaborator samples were shipped for TCRbeta analysis as frozen whole blood, isolated PBMCs, or DNA extracted from either sample type. The source of the sample is a study of blood T cell repertoires in COVID-19 (dated by TCRdb to about 2020). About the full investigation: The collaborator samples originated in the United States, Italy and Spain and spanned the acute and convalescent phases of COVID-19. The prospective study material was composed of cDNA or gDNA derived from T cells, B-cell-depleted T cells, or PBMCs. Subjects who had been exposed to COVID-19, were actively infected with it, or had recovered from it provided the deeply sampled blood TCRbeta repertoires that made up the dataset. The repertoires were released in a freely available public database meant as a resource for research on the immune response to SARS-CoV-2. Samples were obtained from the ongoing ImmuneRACE study (first 160 participants) and from 1,254 subjects provided by 6 global collaborators. The sample metadata nearly always contained a de-identified subject ID, COVID-19 status, age in years and sex. Where available, HLA class I and class II types were obtained from metadata supplied by the sample provider rather than from assay-based typing.

In the germline V gene, CDR1 corresponds to MDHEN and CDR2 to SYDVKM. Cut back by 2 bases and 5 bases, the V and J ends lie 12 bases apart. From cysteine to phenylalanine, the CDR3 is 14 amino acids long. Only the CDR3 DNA stays, 42 bases, in frame from base 1. TCRbeta CDR3 regions were amplified from genomic DNA by means of the immunoSEQ Assay, a bias-controlled multiplex PCR. The paper's processing steps were these. Within the assay, amplification of reference gene primers was used to estimate how many nucleated cells each sample contained. Sequence reads were collapsed and filtered to measure the absolute abundance of every unique TCRbeta CDR3 rearrangement. For each sample, productive Simpson clonality was calculated as the square root of Simpson's diversity index over productive rearrangements. The clones in this table, taken by TCRdb from immuneACCESS, are in-frame only. Not every clone is retained; where verified, under half of the shortfall comes from an unresolved V gene, and the cause of the rest is unknown. That table furnishes V, J and clone size, whereas the DNA furnished D and trimming. Present in this sample are over 60,000 clones, roughly 77% of which were seen just once. Roughly a tenth of the sample goes to the ten largest clones.

What the work shows at the level of the full study, not this receptor alone: The amount of clinical and demographic metadata varied by source and participant and was provided uncurated.

Input material: peripheral blood. This TCR was recovered from a human donor in a cohort sampled during active COVID-19. In this chain, TRBV28 is recombined with TRBJ1-2; TRBD1 is a possible D gene, resting on 6 matching bases. The CDR3 loop reads CASSLPRGGYGYTF. The DNA is as follows: TGTGCCAGCAGTTTACCCAGGGGCGGGTATGGCTACACCTTC.